This TCR beta chain comes out of a study of human T cells and chemical hapten exposure. About the study: Throughout a study of approximately 5 months, patients underwent weekly scalp administration of diphenylcyclopropenone doses.

Using its own MiXCR run on the RACE reads, TCRdb lists one record per CDR3 protein. This sample yields about 43,000 distinct CDR3 sequences, of which 3% to 3.5% are seen a single time; approximately 7.1% belongs to the top ten. Deletions cut 1 base from V and 9 bases from J, with 10 bases between. This CDR3 is built from 13 residues. CDR1 is SNHLY and CDR2 is FYNNEI in the germline V gene. Time point described: patch test 2, 6 weeks after DPC sensitization. The treatment was: therapeutic diphenylcyclopropenone sensitization with weekly scalp DPC. Every donor had alopecia and was 18 to 70 years old; all were suitable for DPC.

The chain is built from TRBV2 and TRBJ2-1; D is undetermined. The source is a man between 40 and 49 years old with alopecia areata. Some clones in this sample may be carry-over from other donors' samples. The sequencing used whole blood, collected in connection with sensitization to the hapten diphenylcyclopropenone (DPC). Here the CDR3 DNA reads TGTGCCAGCAGTGAAGAGGGTCTGAGTGAGCAGTTCTTC. Amino acids: CASSEEGLSEQFF.